This T cell receptor beta chain was observed in a study of spatial heterogeneity in lung cancer. The V gene lost 4 bases and the J gene lost 3 bases, with 10 bases spanning the gap. The germline V gene has CDR1 DFQATT and CDR2 SNEGSKA (reference sequence). The CDR3 sequence is 13 residues long. This clonotype showed up many times. TCRdb reprocessed the 5' RACE reads via MiXCR and lists one record per CDR3 protein. Of about 35,000 distinct CDR3 sequences detected, under 4% appear once; the ten largest clones hold roughly 35%. Time point specified: sample taken at primary tumor resection. This sample comprised normal lung tissue next to the tumor, obtained at surgery. The receptor was isolated from a male donor with early-stage non-small cell lung cancer. The chain links TRBV20-1 to TRBJ2-1; weak D call: TRBD1 (7 bases). The CDR3: CSANQGGYNEQFF. Written as DNA, the CDR3 is TGCAGTGCTAACCAGGGGGGCTACAATGAGCAGTTCTTC.